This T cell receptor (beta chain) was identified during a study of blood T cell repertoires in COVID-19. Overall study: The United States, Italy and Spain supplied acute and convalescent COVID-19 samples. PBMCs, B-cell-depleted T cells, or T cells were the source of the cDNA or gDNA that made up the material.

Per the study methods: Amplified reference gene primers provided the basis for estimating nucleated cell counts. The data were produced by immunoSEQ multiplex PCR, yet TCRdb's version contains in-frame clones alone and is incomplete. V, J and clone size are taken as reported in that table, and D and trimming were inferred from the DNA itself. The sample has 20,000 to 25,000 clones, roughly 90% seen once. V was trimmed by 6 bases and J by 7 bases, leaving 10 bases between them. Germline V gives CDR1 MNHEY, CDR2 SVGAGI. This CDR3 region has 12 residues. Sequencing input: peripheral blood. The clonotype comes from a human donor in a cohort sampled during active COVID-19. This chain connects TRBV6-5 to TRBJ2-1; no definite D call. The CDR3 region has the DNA TGTGCCAGCAGACTTCTTAAAAATGAGCAGTTCTTC. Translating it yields CASRLLKNEQFF.